This record concerns one TCR beta chain sequence. What it recognizes is unknown. It may be a read error: a sequence one base away is much more abundant. These data are taken from a study of regulatory T cells in long-lasting Graves disease. Across the whole study: The criterion for persistent Graves' disease was over 5 years of antithyroid drugs with positive TSH receptor antibodies. Study-level findings and limits: It was peripheral blood alone, not thyroid tissue, that was studied. When disease was persistent, TRBV28, TRBJ1-2 and TRBJ2-5 were the favored segments.

Losses at the gene ends were 7 bases for V and 3 bases for J; bases not matched to a gene: 7. The CDR3 runs 15 residues. Per the germline V gene, CDR1 is MDHEN and CDR2 is SYDVKM. With iRepertoire HTBI primers and Arm-PCR of CDR3 regions, TCR beta libraries were built. TCRdb re-called the multiplex PCR reads with MiXCR, one entry per CDR3 protein. The data show some 450,000 distinct CDR3 sequences, with around 22% seen just once and 26% held by the top ten. Specified time point: persistent/refractory GD, antithyroid drugs over 5 years with positive TRAb. The TCR library was made from RNA extracted from PBMCs.

The sample was peripheral blood mononuclear cells (PBMCs), taken when the disease was refractory, from a patient treated with antithyroid drugs. The sequence was collected from a female donor with Graves disease. The gene calls are TRBV28 and TRBJ1-1; 11 nucleotides align to TRBD1. CDR3 bases: TGTGCCAGCAAGGCGGGACAGGGGGGGGACACTGAAGCTTTCTTT. It encodes CASKAGQGGDTEAFF.